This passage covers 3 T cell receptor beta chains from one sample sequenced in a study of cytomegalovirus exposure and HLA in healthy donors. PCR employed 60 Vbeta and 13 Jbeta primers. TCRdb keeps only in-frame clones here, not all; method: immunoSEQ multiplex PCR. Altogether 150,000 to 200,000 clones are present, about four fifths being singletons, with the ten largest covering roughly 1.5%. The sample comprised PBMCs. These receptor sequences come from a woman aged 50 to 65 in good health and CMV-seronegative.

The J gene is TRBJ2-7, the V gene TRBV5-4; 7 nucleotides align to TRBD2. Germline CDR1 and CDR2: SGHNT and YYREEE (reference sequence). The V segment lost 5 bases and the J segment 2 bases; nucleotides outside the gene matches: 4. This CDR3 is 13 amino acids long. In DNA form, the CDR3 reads TGTGCCAGCAGGGGGGGGTTTACCTACGAGCAGTACTTC. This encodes CASRGGFTYEQYF.

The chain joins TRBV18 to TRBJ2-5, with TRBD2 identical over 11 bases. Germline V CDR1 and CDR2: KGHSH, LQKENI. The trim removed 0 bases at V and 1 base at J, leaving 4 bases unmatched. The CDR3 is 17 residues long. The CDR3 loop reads CASSPPGLADPQETQYF. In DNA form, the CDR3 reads TGTGCCAGCTCACCACCGGGACTAGCGGACCCCCAAGAGACCCAGTACTTC. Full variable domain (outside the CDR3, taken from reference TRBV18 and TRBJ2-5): NAGVMQNPRHLVRRRGQEARLRCSPMKGHSHVYWYRQLPEEGLKFMVYLQKENIIDESGMPKERFSAEFPKEGPSILRIQQVVRGDSAAYFCASSPPGLADPQETQYFGPGTRLLVL.

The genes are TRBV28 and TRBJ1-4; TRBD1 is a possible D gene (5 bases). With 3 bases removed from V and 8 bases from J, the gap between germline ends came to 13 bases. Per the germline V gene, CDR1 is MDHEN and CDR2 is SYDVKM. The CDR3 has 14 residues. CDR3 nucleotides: TGTGCCAGCAGTTTGGGGCAGGCGGGGGAAAAACTGTTTTTT. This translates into CASSLGQAGEKLFF.